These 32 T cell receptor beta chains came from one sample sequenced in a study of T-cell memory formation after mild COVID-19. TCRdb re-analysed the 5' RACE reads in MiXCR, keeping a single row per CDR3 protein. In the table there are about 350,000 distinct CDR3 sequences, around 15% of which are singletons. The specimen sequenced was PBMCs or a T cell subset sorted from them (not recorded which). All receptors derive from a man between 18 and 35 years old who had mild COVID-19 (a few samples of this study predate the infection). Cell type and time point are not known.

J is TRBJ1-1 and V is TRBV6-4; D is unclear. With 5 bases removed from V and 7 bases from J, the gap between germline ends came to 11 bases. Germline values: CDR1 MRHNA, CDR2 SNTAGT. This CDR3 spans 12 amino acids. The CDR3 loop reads CASSSTGGEAFF. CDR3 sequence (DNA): TGTGCCAGCAGTTCCACGGGCGGTGAAGCTTTCTTT.

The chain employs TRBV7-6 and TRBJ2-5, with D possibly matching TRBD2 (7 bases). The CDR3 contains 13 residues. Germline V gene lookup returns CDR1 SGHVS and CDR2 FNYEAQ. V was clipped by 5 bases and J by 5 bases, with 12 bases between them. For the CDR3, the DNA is TGTGCCAGCAGCGGCGGGGGCCGGGAGACCCAGTACTTC. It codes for CASSGGGRETQYF.

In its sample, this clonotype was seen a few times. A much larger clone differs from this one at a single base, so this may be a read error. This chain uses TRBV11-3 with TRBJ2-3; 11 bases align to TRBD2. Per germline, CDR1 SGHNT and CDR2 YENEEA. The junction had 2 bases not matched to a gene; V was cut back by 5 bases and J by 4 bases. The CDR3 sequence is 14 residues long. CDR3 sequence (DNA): TGTGCCAGCAGCGTAGCGGGGGGGCCAGATACGCAGTATTTT. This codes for CASSVAGGPDTQYF.

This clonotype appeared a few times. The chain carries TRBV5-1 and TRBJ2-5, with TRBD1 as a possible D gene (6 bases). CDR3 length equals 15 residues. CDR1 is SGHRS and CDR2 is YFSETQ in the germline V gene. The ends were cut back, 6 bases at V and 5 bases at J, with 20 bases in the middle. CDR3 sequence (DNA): TGCGCCAGCATTCCAACAGGGACGCCGCGGGAGACCCAGTACTTC. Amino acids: CASIPTGTPRETQYF.

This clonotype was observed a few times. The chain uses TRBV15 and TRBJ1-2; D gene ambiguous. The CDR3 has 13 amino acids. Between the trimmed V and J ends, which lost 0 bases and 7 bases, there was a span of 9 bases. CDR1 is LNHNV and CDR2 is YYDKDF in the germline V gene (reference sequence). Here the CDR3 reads CATSRDTWGGYTF. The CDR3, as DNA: TGTGCCACCAGCAGAGATACCTGGGGTGGCTACACCTTC. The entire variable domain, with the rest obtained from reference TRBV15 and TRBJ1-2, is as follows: DAMVIQNPRYQVTQFGKPVTLSCSQTLNHNVMYWYQQKSSQAPKLLFHYYDKDFNNEADTPDNFQSRRPNTSFCFLDIRSPGLGDTAMYLCATSRDTWGGYTFGSGTRLTVV.

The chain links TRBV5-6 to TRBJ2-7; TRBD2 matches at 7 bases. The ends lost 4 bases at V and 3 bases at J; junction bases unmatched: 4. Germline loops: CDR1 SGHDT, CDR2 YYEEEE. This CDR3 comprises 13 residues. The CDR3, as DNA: TGTGCCAGCAGCCGAGGACTAGTCTACGAGCAGTACTTC. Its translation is CASSRGLVYEQYF.

CDR3 sequence (DNA): TGTGCCAGCAGTTGGGCACTGGCCCCCTACGAGCAGTACGTC. Amino acid sequence: CASSWALAPYEQYV. The chain uses TRBV27 and TRBJ2-7; D call uncertain. V lost 4 bases and J lost 2, with 12 bases in between. Germline V CDR1 and CDR2: MNHEY, SMNVEV (reference sequence). The CDR3 extends over 14 amino acids.

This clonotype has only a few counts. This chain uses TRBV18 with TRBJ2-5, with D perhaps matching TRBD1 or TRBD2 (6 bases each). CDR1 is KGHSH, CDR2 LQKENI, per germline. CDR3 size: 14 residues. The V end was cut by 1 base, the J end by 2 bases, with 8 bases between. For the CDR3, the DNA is TGTGCCAGCTCACCACTAGGGGGGCAAGAGACCCAGTACTTC. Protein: CASSPLGGQETQYF.

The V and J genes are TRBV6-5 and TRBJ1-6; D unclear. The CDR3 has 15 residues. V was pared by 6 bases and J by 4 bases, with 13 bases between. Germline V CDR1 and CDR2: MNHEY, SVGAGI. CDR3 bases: TGTGCCAGCAGGGGCACGGACTCTTATAATTCACCCCTCCACTTT. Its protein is CASRGTDSYNSPLHF.

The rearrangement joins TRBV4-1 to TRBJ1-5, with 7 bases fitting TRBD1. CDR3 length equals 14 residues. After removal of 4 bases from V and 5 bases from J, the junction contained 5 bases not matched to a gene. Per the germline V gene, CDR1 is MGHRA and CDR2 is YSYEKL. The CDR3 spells CASSPGQQHQPQHF. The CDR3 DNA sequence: TGCGCCAGCAGCCCGGGACAGCAGCATCAGCCCCAGCATTTT.

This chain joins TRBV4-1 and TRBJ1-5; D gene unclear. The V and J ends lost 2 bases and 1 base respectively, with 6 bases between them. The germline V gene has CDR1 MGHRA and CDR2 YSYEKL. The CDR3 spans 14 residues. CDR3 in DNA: TGCGCCAGCAGCCAACCGGGAAGCAATCAGCCCCAGCATTTT. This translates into CASSQPGSNQPQHF.

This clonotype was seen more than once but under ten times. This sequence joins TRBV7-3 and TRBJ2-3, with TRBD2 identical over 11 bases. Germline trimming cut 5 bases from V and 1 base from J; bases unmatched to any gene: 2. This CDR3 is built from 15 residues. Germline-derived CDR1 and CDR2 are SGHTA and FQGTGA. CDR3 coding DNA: TGTGCCAGCAGCGTGACTAGCGGGGGCACAGATACGCAGTATTTT. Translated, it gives CASSVTSGGTDTQYF.

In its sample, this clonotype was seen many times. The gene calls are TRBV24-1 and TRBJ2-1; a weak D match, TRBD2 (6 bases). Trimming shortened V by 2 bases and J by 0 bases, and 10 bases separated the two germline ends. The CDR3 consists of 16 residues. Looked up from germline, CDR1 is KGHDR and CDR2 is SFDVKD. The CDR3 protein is CATSDWAGSSYNEQFF. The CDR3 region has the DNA TGTGCCACCAGTGATTGGGCGGGGAGCTCCTACAATGAGCAGTTCTTC.

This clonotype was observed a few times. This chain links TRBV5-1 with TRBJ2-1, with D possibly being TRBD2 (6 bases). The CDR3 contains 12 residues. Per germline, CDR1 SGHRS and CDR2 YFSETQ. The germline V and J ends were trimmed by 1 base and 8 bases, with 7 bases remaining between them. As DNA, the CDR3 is TGCGCCAGCAGCTTGTGGGAGGATGAGCAGTTCTTC. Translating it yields CASSLWEDEQFF.

The CDR3 region is CSASGLAGGNLLRIYEQYF. The CDR3 bases are TGCAGTGCTAGTGGGCTAGCGGGGGGTAACCTACTGCGAATTTACGAGCAGTACTTC. This sequence joins TRBV20-1 and TRBJ2-7, with 11 bases lining up with TRBD2. The CDR3 runs 19 residues. V trimming: 3 bases; J trimming: 4 bases; junction bases outside the gene matches: 20. Germline V gives CDR1 DFQATT, CDR2 SNEGSKA (reference sequence).

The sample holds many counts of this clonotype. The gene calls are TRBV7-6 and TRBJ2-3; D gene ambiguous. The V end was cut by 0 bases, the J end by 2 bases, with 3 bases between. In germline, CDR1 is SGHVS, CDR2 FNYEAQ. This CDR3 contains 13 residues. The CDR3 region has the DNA TGTGCCAGCAGCTTAGCGCTCACAGATACGCAGTATTTT. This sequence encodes CASSLALTDTQYF.

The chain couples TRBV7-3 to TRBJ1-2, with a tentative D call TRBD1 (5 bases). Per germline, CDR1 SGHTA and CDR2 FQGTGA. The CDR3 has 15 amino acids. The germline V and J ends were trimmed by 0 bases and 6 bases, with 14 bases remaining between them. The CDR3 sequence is CASSLTGQDWNGYTF. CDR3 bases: TGTGCCAGCAGCTTAACGGGGCAGGACTGGAATGGCTACACCTTC.

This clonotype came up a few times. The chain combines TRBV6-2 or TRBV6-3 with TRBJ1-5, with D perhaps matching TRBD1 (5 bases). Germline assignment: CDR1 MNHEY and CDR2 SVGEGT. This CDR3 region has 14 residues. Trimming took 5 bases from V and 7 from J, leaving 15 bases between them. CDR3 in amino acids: CASSVLGVGQPQHF. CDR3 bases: TGTGCCAGCAGTGTACTGGGGGTAGGACAGCCCCAGCATTTT.

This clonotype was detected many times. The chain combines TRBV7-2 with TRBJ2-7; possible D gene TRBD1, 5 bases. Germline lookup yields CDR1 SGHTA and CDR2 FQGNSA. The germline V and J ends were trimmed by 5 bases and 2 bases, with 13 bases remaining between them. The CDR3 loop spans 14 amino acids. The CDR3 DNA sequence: TGTGCCAGCAGCACCTTCGACAGACCCTACGAGCAGTACTTC. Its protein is CASSTFDRPYEQYF.

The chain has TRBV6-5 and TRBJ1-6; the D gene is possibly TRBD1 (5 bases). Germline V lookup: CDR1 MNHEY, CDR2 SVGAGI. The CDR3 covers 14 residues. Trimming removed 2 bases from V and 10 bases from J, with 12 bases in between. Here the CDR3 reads CASSYGRRGSPLHF. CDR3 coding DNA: TGTGCCAGCAGTTACGGCAGGAGGGGATCACCCCTCCACTTT.

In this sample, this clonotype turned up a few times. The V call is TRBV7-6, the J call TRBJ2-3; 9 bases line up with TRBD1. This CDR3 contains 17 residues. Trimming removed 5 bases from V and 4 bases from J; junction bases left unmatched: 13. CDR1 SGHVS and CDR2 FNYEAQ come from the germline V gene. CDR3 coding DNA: TGTGCCAGCAGCCCCTATTCAACAGGGGGCAGGTCAGATACGCAGTATTTT. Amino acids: CASSPYSTGGRSDTQYF.

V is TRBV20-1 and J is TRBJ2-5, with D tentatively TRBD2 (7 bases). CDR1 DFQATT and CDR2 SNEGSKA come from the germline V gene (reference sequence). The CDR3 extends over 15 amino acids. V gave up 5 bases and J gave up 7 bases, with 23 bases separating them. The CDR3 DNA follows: TGCAGTGCTGGGCGTGGGGGGGCCACGTTCGGGACCCAGTACTTC. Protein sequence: CSAGRGGATFGTQYF.

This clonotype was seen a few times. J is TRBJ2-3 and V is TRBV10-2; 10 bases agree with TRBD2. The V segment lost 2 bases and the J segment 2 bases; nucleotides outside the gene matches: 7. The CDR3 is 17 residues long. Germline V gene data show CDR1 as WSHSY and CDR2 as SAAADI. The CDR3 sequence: CASSESASGGVTDTQYF. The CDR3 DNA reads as TGCGCCAGCAGTGAGAGCGCTAGCGGGGGTGTCACAGATACGCAGTATTTT.

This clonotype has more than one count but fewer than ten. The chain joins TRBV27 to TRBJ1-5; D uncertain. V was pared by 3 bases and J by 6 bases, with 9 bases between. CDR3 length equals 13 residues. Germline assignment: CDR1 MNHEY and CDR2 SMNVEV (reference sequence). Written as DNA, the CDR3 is TGTGCCAGCAGTTTTGTGGTCAGTCAGCCCCAGCATTTT. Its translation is CASSFVVSQPQHF.

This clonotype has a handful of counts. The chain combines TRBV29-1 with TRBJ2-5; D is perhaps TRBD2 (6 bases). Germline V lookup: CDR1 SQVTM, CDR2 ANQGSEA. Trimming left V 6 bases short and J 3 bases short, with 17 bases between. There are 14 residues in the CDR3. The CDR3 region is CSVGPGLHEETQYF. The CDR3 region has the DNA TGCAGCGTGGGCCCGGGACTCCATGAAGAGACCCAGTACTTC.

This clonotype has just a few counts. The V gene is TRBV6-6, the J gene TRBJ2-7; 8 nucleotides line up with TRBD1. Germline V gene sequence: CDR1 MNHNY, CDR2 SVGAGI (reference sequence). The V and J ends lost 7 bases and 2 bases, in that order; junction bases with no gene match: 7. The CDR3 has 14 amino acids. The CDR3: CASTGQGNTYEQYF. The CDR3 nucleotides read TGTGCCAGCACCGGACAGGGTAACACCTACGAGCAGTACTTC.

CDR3 sequence reads: CASSPWLDTQYF. The DNA of the CDR3 is TGTGCCAGCAGCCCTTGGTTGGATACGCAGTATTTT. This rearrangement joins TRBV12-3 or TRBV12-4 to TRBJ2-3; D is uncertain. The CDR3 is 12 residues long. V dropped 6 bases and J dropped 6 bases, with 10 bases sitting between them.

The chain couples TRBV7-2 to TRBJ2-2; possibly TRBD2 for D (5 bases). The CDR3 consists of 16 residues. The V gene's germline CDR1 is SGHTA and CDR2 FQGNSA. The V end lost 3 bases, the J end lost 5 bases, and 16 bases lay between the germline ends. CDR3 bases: TGTGCCAGCAGCTTTCAAGCTCTAGCCCCTACCGGGGAGCTGTTTTTT. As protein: CASSFQALAPTGELFF.

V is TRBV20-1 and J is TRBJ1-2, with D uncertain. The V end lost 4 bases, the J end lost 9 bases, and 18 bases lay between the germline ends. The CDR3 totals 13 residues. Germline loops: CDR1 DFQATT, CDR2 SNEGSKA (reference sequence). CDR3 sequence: CSATLPAVESYTF. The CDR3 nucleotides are TGCAGTGCTACTCTTCCGGCCGTCGAGAGCTACACCTTC.

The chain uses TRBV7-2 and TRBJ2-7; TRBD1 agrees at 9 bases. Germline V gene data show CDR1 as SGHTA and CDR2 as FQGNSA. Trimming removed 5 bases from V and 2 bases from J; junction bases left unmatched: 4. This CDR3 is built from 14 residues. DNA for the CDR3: TGTGCCAGCAGCCGGGACAGGGTGGCCTACGAGCAGTACTTC. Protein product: CASSRDRVAYEQYF.

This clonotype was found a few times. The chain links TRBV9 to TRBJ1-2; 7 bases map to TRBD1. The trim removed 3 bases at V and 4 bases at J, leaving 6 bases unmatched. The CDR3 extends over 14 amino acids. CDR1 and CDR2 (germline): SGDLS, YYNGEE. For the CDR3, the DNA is TGTGCCAGCAGCGGAACAGGGGTAGGCTATGGCTACACCTTC. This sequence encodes CASSGTGVGYGYTF.

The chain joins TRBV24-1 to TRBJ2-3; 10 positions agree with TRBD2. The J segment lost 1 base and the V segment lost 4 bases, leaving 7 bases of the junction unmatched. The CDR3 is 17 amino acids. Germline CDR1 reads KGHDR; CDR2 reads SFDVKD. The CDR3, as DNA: TGTGCCACCAGTGACCCCAGCGGGGGGGCGCGCACAGATACGCAGTATTTT. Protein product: CATSDPSGGARTDTQYF.